These 10 T cell receptor beta chains share one sample of origin, sequenced in a study of T cell repertoires in cytomegalovirus infection. Their specific antigens are unknown. Using its own MiXCR run on the reads, TCRdb lists one record per CDR3 protein. The data show roughly 120,000 distinct CDR3 sequences, with about 30% seen just once and around 80% held by the top ten. Sequencing used CD8+ T cells from cultured PBMCs, obtained from culture after CMV antigen stimulation. The origin of the receptors is a human donor in good health (CMV status not recorded). Some clones in this sample may be carry-over from other donors' samples.

This clonotype has at least ten counts. The V call is TRBV7-8, the J call TRBJ2-7; 8 nucleotides match TRBD1. This CDR3 contains 16 residues. From germline, CDR1 is SGHVS and CDR2 FQNEAQ. Losses at the gene ends were 1 base for V and 6 bases for J; bases not matched to a gene: 11. In nucleotides, the CDR3 is TGTGCCAGCAGCTTAGAGTCAGGGGGCCTTGCTGGCGAGCAGTACTTC. This codes for CASSLESGGLAGEQYF.

This clonotype was recorded a few times. CDR3 sequence: CASSYSTRDPREQYF. CDR3 nucleotide sequence: TGTGCCAGCAGTTACTCGACCAGGGACCCTCGCGAGCAGTACTTC. The V and J genes are TRBV6-6 and TRBJ2-7; the D gene could be TRBD1 or TRBD2 (5 bases each). Germline CDR1 MNHNY, CDR2 SVGAGI (reference sequence). V was shortened by 0 bases and J by 6 bases, with 15 bases between the two germline ends. The CDR3 covers 15 residues.

The J gene is TRBJ2-3, the V gene TRBV5-3, with 10 bases that match TRBD2. TRBV5-3 is assigned to the ORF class and has an uncertain function. The V segment lost 8 bases and the J segment 4 bases; nucleotides outside the gene matches: 10. This CDR3 spans 15 amino acids. CDR3 sequence reads: CASKLAGGFADTQYF. The CDR3 DNA follows: TGTGCCAGCAAATTAGCGGGGGGCTTTGCAGATACGCAGTATTTT.

The chain links TRBV3-1 to TRBJ2-1; 8 nucleotides match TRBD2. The CDR3 is 15 amino acids. With V trimmed by 2 bases and J by 7 bases, 7 bases remained unmatched. CDR1 LGHDT and CDR2 YNNKEL come from the germline V gene (reference sequence). CDR3 region: CASSQISVAGNEQFF. CDR3 bases: TGTGCCAGCAGCCAAATCTCAGTAGCGGGGAATGAGCAGTTCTTC.

This clonotype was seen only once. A read error may be the cause here, since a much bigger clone is one base away. The chain recombines TRBV7-2 with TRBJ1-1, with 9 bases aligning to TRBD1. The junction had 12 bases not matched to a gene; V was cut back by 2 bases and J by 5 bases. The CDR3 is 17 residues long. CDR1 SGHTA and CDR2 FQGNSA come from the germline V gene. Written as DNA, the CDR3 is TGTGCCAGCAGCTTAACAGGGTCCGGACAGGGGTGGACTGAAGCTTTCTTT. Protein product: CASSLTGSGQGWTEAFF.

The V call is TRBV5-5, the J call TRBJ2-1; 8 nucleotides align to TRBD1. Per the germline V gene, CDR1 is SGHKS and CDR2 is YYEKEE (reference sequence). Trimming took 3 bases from V and 3 from J; bases not matched to a gene: 5. This CDR3 spans 15 amino acids. DNA for the CDR3: TGTGCCAGCAGCTCTGACAGGGGATACTACAATGAGCAGTTCTTC. Encoded protein: CASSSDRGYYNEQFF.

In this sample, this clonotype turned up many times. The chain joins TRBV19 to TRBJ2-7; D remains ambiguous. V shed 2 bases and J shed 3 bases, with 14 bases lying between them. The V gene's germline CDR1 is LNHDA and CDR2 SQIVND (reference sequence). The CDR3 is made up of 15 amino acids. The CDR3 nucleotides are TGTGCCAGTAGTATAAGAGCCATGTATAACTACGAGCAGTACTTC. It yields the protein CASSIRAMYNYEQYF.

The chain joins TRBV5-6 to TRBJ2-7, with D possibly matching TRBD2 (6 bases). Trimming cost V 7 bases and J 1 base, with 15 bases left between them. CDR3 length: 14 amino acids. Looked up from germline, CDR1 is SGHDT and CDR2 is YYEEEE. CDR3 region: CASSWEDNSYEQYF. CDR3 coding DNA: TGTGCCAGCTCCTGGGAGGACAATTCCTACGAGCAGTACTTC.

This clonotype occurred a few times. The chain joins TRBV28 to TRBJ2-7; no firm D call. Per the germline V gene, CDR1 is MDHEN and CDR2 is SYDVKM. The CDR3 consists of 12 residues. Trimming left V 3 bases short and J 3 bases short, with 6 bases between. CDR3 loop: CASSFVSYEQYF. CDR3 DNA: TGTGCCAGCAGTTTTGTCAGCTACGAGCAGTACTTC.

The J gene is TRBJ1-1, the V gene TRBV2; D is unresolved. CDR3 size: 13 residues. Trimming cost V 8 bases and J 1 base, with 11 bases left between them. CDR1 is SNHLY, CDR2 FYNNEI, per germline. CDR3 amino acids: CASPGQANTEAFF. The CDR3 nucleotides read TGTGCCAGCCCAGGCCAGGCGAACACTGAAGCTTTCTTT.